This TCR beta chain was sequenced for a study of beta chain features in type 1 diabetes. Whole-study findings and limits: Fewer insertions but more deletions were seen at VDJ junctions in type 1 diabetes patients. With patients and controls alike, PCR might favor shorter templates to an equal degree. There was a possibility that cDNA sequencing over-represented cells with high TCR expression. For Type 1 diabetes patients, all four CD4+ subsets carried TCRB CDR3s that were moderately but significantly shorter.

Expressed TCRB transcripts were sequenced after all isolated RNA was converted to cDNA. The repertoire was sequenced with immunoSEQ multiplex PCR; TCRdb's copy has only in-frame clones and lacks some. The sample records more than 550,000 clones, about an eighth being singletons. Isolation of CD4+ naive, central memory, regulatory and stem cell-like memory cells was achieved by sorting via CD45RO/CCR7/CD25/CD127/CD95/CD27. As to this clone: No antigen is known for it.

Sequences were obtained from naive CD4+ T cells from blood. This clonotype was sampled from a man between 18 and 35 years old with type 1 diabetes.

DNA for the CDR3: TGTGCCAGCAGCTTAGCCGGGACAGGGGACGAGCAGTACTTC. Protein product: CASSLAGTGDEQYF. V usage is TRBV5-6 and J usage is TRBJ2-7; 10 bases match TRBD1. Germline loops: CDR1 SGHDT, CDR2 YYEEEE. The CDR3 covers 14 residues. Trimming removed 2 bases from V and 5 bases from J; junction bases left unmatched: 4.